This TCR beta chain originates from a study of shared clonotypes between healthy human individuals. Broader study findings: Sequencing depth was expected to affect clonotype sharing among donors.

Only a few counts were recorded for this clone. The antigen is undetermined. Positively selected for CCR7, the CD45RO-negative cells used as naive CD8 cells excluded terminally differentiated effector memory CD45RA+ cells. Losses at the gene ends were 4 bases for V and 1 base for J; bases not matched to a gene: 5. This CDR3 is built from 15 residues. Per the germline V gene, CDR1 is SGHVS and CDR2 is FNYEAQ. Only in-frame clones appear in the TCRdb table, and some are missing; sequencing was by immunoSEQ multiplex PCR. This table holds around 560,000 clones, 85% to 95% found once. The receptor was derived from a woman younger than 45 in good health. Sequenced sample: naive CD8+ T cells sorted from blood. V and J are TRBV7-6 and TRBJ2-7; 9 bases line up with TRBD2. In DNA form, the CDR3 reads TGTGCCAGCAGCTCTGGAACTAGCGGGTCCTACGAGCAGTACTTC. Translating it yields CASSSGTSGSYEQYF.